The rows below give T cell receptor beta chains drawn from one sample of a study of response to subunit inactivated influenza vaccine. TCRdb used MiXCR to reprocess the RT-PCR reads, holding one entry per CDR3 protein. The repertoire holds 650,000 to 850,000 distinct CDR3 sequences, roughly 14% seen once, with less than 9% in the top ten. Material: PBMCs from blood, obtained 14 to 15 days before vaccination. The source of these receptors is a man aged 45-65 years who received an inactivated influenza vaccine. Each CDR3 is given with its conserved first and last residue. Each record gives: clone size, V gene, CDR3 protein. Size is omitted from some rows. Given values are once, few, many or a class for expanded clones.

size: -; V: TRBV7-9; CDR3: CASSQILQGPYNEQFF
size: -; V: TRBV10-2; CDR3: CASSAYRGNQPQHF
size: -; V: TRBV30; CDR3: CAWEAGGPDTQYF
size: -; V: TRBV6-1; CDR3: CASSEQGFQETQYF
size: many; V: TRBV3-1; CDR3: CASTQGEGPGEKLFF
size: -; V: TRBV10-3; CDR3: CAISETGYNEQFF
size: -; V: TRBV4-2; CDR3: CASSPGTRTGQSEQFF
size: -; V: TRBV15; CDR3: CATSSSREGYEQYF
size: few; V: TRBV27; CDR3: CASSLRTGRNNEQFF
size: -; V: TRBV30; CDR3: CAWSGTSGPTYNEQFF
size: many; V: TRBV9; CDR3: CASSVRQESEQYF
size: -; V: TRBV14; CDR3: CASSPGGLLQETQYF
size: -; V: TRBV20-1; CDR3: CSARAGPQSNQPQHF
size: few; V: TRBV5-1; CDR3: CASSTGLAGLGAKNIQYF
size: -; V: TRBV28; CDR3: CASRFTREPYNEQFF
size: -; V: TRBV5-6; CDR3: CASSWRSGTDTQYF
size: few; V: TRBV4-1; CDR3: CASSQGIRGPSNQPQHF
size: few; V: TRBV12-3/TRBV12-4; CDR3: CASSFGAGTVYGYTF
size: few; V: TRBV20-1; CDR3: CSAREVVTNTGELFF
size: -; V: TRBV30; CDR3: CAWSVGTGRSYGYTF
size: -; V: TRBV2; CDR3: CASRGTIYEQYF
size: many; V: TRBV12-3/TRBV12-4; CDR3: CASSFGGRTANTF
size: -; V: TRBV28; CDR3: CASSLGTGPNTEAFF
size: -; V: TRBV7-9; CDR3: CASTPGGPDNTEAFF
size: many; V: TRBV5-6; CDR3: CASSLSEGAYNEQYF
size: few; V: TRBV6-2/TRBV6-3; CDR3: CASSHGRGPGFLDEQYF
size: many; V: TRBV5-1; CDR3: CASSLSQNYGYTF
size: few; V: TRBV19; CDR3: CASSIGWPGLAYEQYF
size: many; V: TRBV9; CDR3: CASSVVGTGVGTGELFF
size: few; V: TRBV7-2; CDR3: CASSFANEKLFF
size: -; V: TRBV2; CDR3: CASRQDPGQGYEQYF
size: -; V: TRBV28; CDR3: CASSLQGANYNEQFF
size: -; V: TRBV13; CDR3: CASSLDARDRNIQYF
size: -; V: TRBV28; CDR3: CASSSPGSGEPEQYF
size: many; V: TRBV24-1; CDR3: CAKVYPLDSFYYEQYF
size: -; V: TRBV6-2/TRBV6-3; CDR3: CASSYSLTGGGYEQYF
size: few; V: TRBV4-3; CDR3: CASSQDAVGTDTQYF
size: many; V: TRBV10-1; CDR3: CASSEGAPGTGELFF
size: -; V: TRBV20-1; CDR3: CSAVDGYEQYF
size: few; V: TRBV7-9; CDR3: CASSSLGEPKYEQYF
size: few; V: TRBV12-3/TRBV12-4; CDR3: CASRWSEATISGNTIYF
size: -; V: TRBV7-9; CDR3: CASSPGGDRGNQPQHF
size: many; V: TRBV4-2; CDR3: CASSSDSGVSSYEQYF
size: -; V: TRBV4-3; CDR3: CASSQYRGLNTEAFF
size: many; V: TRBV3-1; CDR3: CASSRTGFVAGELFF
size: -; V: TRBV10-2; CDR3: CASSYTGTGELFF
size: few; V: TRBV15; CDR3: CATSRDLGGPADTQYF
size: -; V: TRBV9; CDR3: CASSVAGGNSYNEQFF
size: many; V: TRBV12-3/TRBV12-4; CDR3: CASSESRTAGNQPQHF
size: many; V: TRBV20-1; CDR3: CSARDLYEQYF
size: -; V: TRBV27; CDR3: CASSRAATYEQYF